Shown below are 30 T cell receptor beta chains from a single sample sequenced in a study of T-cell reconstitution after alpha-beta-depleted transplantation in children. Findings and limits, study-wide: After one year, T-cell counts and TCRbeta diversity mostly came from new T cells.

No cognate antigen is known for these TCRs. Unique molecular identifiers were incorporated into the prepared TCRbeta library. In TCRdb, the PCR reads were re-called with MiXCR into one record per CDR3 protein. The profile covers about 290,000 distinct CDR3 sequences, with nearly 8% appearing a single time and approximately 8.2% taken by the ten largest. The specimen comprised peripheral blood, sampled 360 days after TCRalphabeta/CD19-depleted stem cell transplant. The source is a female patient between 2 and 15 years old who had a stem cell transplant for Fanconi anemia, so the T cells may come from the graft donor.

This clonotype was detected ten times or more. The chain is built from TRBV10-3 and TRBJ1-1; D is undetermined. The CDR3 covers 14 residues. Trimming took off 7 bases at V and 0 bases at J, with 12 bases between the two ends. Germline V gene lookup returns CDR1 ENHRY and CDR2 SYGVKD. The CDR3 DNA sequence: TGTGCCATCAAGGAAGGTCTCATGAACACTGAAGCTTTCTTT. This codes for CAIKEGLMNTEAFF.

This clonotype occurred many times. The chain uses TRBV6-5 and TRBJ2-1; D uncertain. V lost 6 bases to trimming and J lost 7 bases, with 10 bases between them. In germline, CDR1 is MNHEY, CDR2 SVGAGI. This CDR3 has 12 amino acids. CDR3 sequence (DNA): TGTGCCAGCAGCGAAACGAGAAATGAGCAGTTCTTC. Its translation is CASSETRNEQFF.

This clonotype has at least ten counts. This chain connects TRBV7-2 to TRBJ2-3, with a weak D call TRBD2 (6 bases). The CDR3 sequence is 14 residues long. The germline V gene encodes CDR1 SGHTA and CDR2 FQGNSA. Between the trimmed V and J ends, which lost 4 bases and 1 base, there was a span of 9 bases. In nucleotides, the CDR3 is TGTGCCAGCAGCTCTTCTAGCGGCACAGATACGCAGTATTTT. This translates into CASSSSSGTDTQYF.

This clonotype was found a few times. The J gene is TRBJ2-5, the V gene TRBV5-1; TRBD2 agrees at 10 bases. Germline V CDR1 and CDR2: SGHRS, YFSETQ. CDR3 length: 15 residues. V lost 5 bases to trimming and J lost 5 bases; unmatched junction nucleotides: 9. The CDR3 DNA reads TGCGCCAGCAGGTTGCTAGCGGGAGCAGGCGAGACCCAGTACTTC. Its translation is CASRLLAGAGETQYF.

This clonotype was seen at least ten times. V gene TRBV14 combines with J gene TRBJ2-7, with a tentative D call TRBD1 (6 bases). The V gene lost 3 bases and the J gene lost 6 bases, with 12 bases spanning the gap. Germline loops: CDR1 SGHDN, CDR2 FVKESK. The CDR3 contains 13 residues. CDR3 protein: CASSHPQGFEQYV. DNA of the CDR3: TGTGCCAGCAGCCATCCACAGGGATTCGAGCAGTACGTC.

This clonotype was seen only a few times. This chain joins TRBV20-1 and TRBJ1-5; possible D gene TRBD1, 5 bases. Germline CDR1 reads DFQATT; CDR2 reads SNEGSKA (reference sequence). The V end was cut by 5 bases, the J end by 2 bases, with 10 bases between. The CDR3 sequence is 13 residues long. Here the CDR3 DNA reads TGCAGTGCTGGGGACCGGGGCAATCAGCCCCAGCATTTT. This translates into CSAGDRGNQPQHF.

This clonotype was observed at least ten times. This rearrangement joins TRBV4-2 to TRBJ1-2; a possible D gene is TRBD1 (6 bases). The CDR3 contains 15 residues. The germline V and J ends were trimmed by 1 base and 4 bases, with 13 bases remaining between them. Germline V gives CDR1 LGHNA, CDR2 YNFKEQ. The DNA for the CDR3 is TGTGCCAGCAGCCAAGTACCACAGGGCATCTATGGCTACACCTTC. Amino acid sequence: CASSQVPQGIYGYTF.

This clonotype was seen ten or more times. V gene TRBV9 combines with J gene TRBJ2-5; 10 nucleotides align to TRBD2. Germline CDR1 and CDR2: SGDLS and YYNGEE. The trim removed 6 bases at V and 5 bases at J, leaving 10 bases unmatched. The CDR3 covers 15 residues. The CDR3 spells CASTLAGTRTETQYF. The CDR3 DNA is TGTGCCAGCACACTAGCGGGAACCCGCACGGAGACCCAGTACTTC.

This clonotype was counted ten times or more. V usage is TRBV7-9 and J usage is TRBJ2-2; D is undetermined. The germline V gene has CDR1 SEHNR and CDR2 FQNEAQ (reference sequence). This CDR3 comprises 15 residues. V gave up 1 base and J gave up 1 base, with 7 bases separating them. The CDR3 sequence: CASSLVVGNTGELFF. The CDR3 DNA reads TGTGCCAGCAGCTTAGTCGTCGGGAACACCGGGGAGCTGTTTTTT. The complete variable domain, with remaining parts taken from reference TRBV7-9 and TRBJ2-2, reads DTGVSQNPRHKITKRGQNVTFRCDPISEHNRLYWYRQTLGQGPEFLTYFQNEAQLEKSRLLSDRFSAERPKGSFSTLEIQRTEQGDSAMYLCASSLVVGNTGELFFGEGSRLTVL.

The CDR3 reads CATSDPGQGNQPQHF. The CDR3 DNA reads TGTGCCACCAGTGATCCGGGACAGGGAAATCAGCCCCAGCATTTT. V usage is TRBV24-1 and J usage is TRBJ1-5; 9 nucleotides align to TRBD1. With 3 bases clipped from V and 4 bases from J, the junction kept 3 bases outside the gene matches. Germline lookup yields CDR1 KGHDR and CDR2 SFDVKD. The CDR3 spans 15 residues.

This clonotype was counted at least ten times. This chain links TRBV20-1 with TRBJ2-5, with 12 bases identical to TRBD2. V shed 1 base and J 2 bases; nucleotides not matched to a gene: 5. CDR1 is DFQATT, CDR2 SNEGSKA, per germline (reference sequence). CDR3 length: 16 residues. The CDR3 spells CSARVLAGGPQETQYF. In nucleotides, the CDR3 is TGCAGTGCTAGAGTGCTAGCGGGGGGGCCGCAAGAGACCCAGTACTTC.

In its sample, this clonotype was seen many times. The chain carries TRBV29-1 and TRBJ2-3, with 8 positions matching TRBD1. Germline CDR1 SQVTM, CDR2 ANQGSEA. The V gene end was trimmed by 7 bases and the J gene end by 2 bases; junction bases not matched to a gene: 8. This CDR3 is 14 amino acids long. Here the CDR3 DNA reads TGCAGCGCCTGCTCGGACAGGGACACAGATACGCAGTATTTT. Protein: CSACSDRDTDTQYF.

Of note for this clonotype: It may be a read error: a sequence one base away is much more abundant. V and J are TRBV29-1 and TRBJ1-2; possibly TRBD1 for D (5 bases). The CDR3 runs 12 residues. In germline, CDR1 is SQVTM, CDR2 ANQGSEA. CDR3 sequence reads: CSVGGRDYGSTF. The CDR3 DNA reads TGCAGCGTTGGGGGAAGGGACTATGGCTCCACCTTC.

There are many counts of this clonotype. The J gene is TRBJ2-1, the V gene TRBV18; a possible D gene is TRBD2 (7 bases). The CDR3 extends over 15 amino acids. V gave up 2 bases and J gave up 4 bases, with 12 bases separating them. Germline V gene lookup returns CDR1 KGHSH and CDR2 LQKENI. CDR3 protein: CASSPGRGLYNEQFF. DNA for the CDR3: TGTGCCAGCTCACCAGGGCGGGGGCTTTACAATGAGCAGTTCTTC.

This clonotype occurred many times. CDR3 loop: CASSPPTYNEQFF. CDR3 nucleotide sequence: TGTGCCAGCAGCCCTCCGACTTACAATGAGCAGTTCTTC. The gene calls are TRBV7-6 and TRBJ2-1; unclear D gene. The CDR3 length is 13 residues. Trimming removed 5 bases from V and 4 bases from J, with 9 bases in between. Germline assignment: CDR1 SGHVS and CDR2 FNYEAQ.

This clonotype was observed many times. This chain joins TRBV4-1 and TRBJ1-5; D might be TRBD1 (6 bases). This CDR3 is 17 amino acids long. Trimming stripped 0 bases from V and 6 bases from J, with 18 bases between. CDR1 and CDR2 (germline): MGHRA, YSYEKL. The chain's CDR3 is CASSQDYVEQGSQPQHF. CDR3 DNA: TGCGCCAGCAGCCAAGATTACGTAGAGCAGGGGAGTCAGCCCCAGCATTTT.

The rearrangement joins TRBV3-1 to TRBJ1-4; D gene uncertain. From germline, CDR1 is LGHDT and CDR2 YNNKEL (reference sequence). The CDR3 has 16 residues. Trimming left V 5 bases short and J 1 base short, with 14 bases between. CDR3: CASSLSLGRTNEKLFF. DNA for the CDR3: TGTGCCAGCAGCTTATCCCTGGGGAGAACTAATGAAAAACTGTTTTTT.

This clonotype has at least ten counts. The chain uses TRBV5-5 and TRBJ2-4; tentative D call: TRBD2 (7 bases). Trimming removed 2 bases from V and 3 bases from J, with 12 bases in between. The V gene's germline CDR1 is SGHKS and CDR2 YYEKEE (reference sequence). This CDR3 region has 15 residues. The CDR3 nucleotides read TGTGCCAGCAGCTTCAGGGGAGGGCACAAAAACATTCAGTACTTC. Its translation is CASSFRGGHKNIQYF.

This clonotype has just a few counts. The V gene is TRBV5-1, the J gene TRBJ2-2; 11 bases agree with TRBD2. There are 19 residues in the CDR3. CDR1 and CDR2 (germline): SGHRS, YFSETQ. V lost 4 bases and J lost 4; bases outside the gene matches: 15. The CDR3 is CASSPRPRPSGGPTGELFF. The CDR3, as DNA: TGCGCCAGCAGCCCCAGACCTCGCCCTAGCGGGGGGCCCACCGGGGAGCTGTTTTTT. The full variable domain, rest sourced from reference TRBV5-1 and TRBJ2-2, is KAGVTQTPRYLIKTRGQQVTLSCSPISGHRSVSWYQQTPGQGLQFLFEYFSETQRNKGNFPGRFSGRQFSNSRSEMNVSTLELGDSALYLCASSPRPRPSGGPTGELFFGEGSRLTVL.

This clonotype was counted many times. The genes are TRBV4-2 and TRBJ2-3; D is perhaps TRBD1 (6 bases). Germline-derived CDR1 and CDR2 are LGHNA and YNFKEQ. CDR3 length: 17 residues. Trimming shortened V by 3 bases and J by 2 bases, and 18 bases separated the two germline ends. The CDR3 nucleotides read TGTGCCAGCAGCCATCGTAGAACAGGGAATATCACAGATACGCAGTATTTT. This encodes CASSHRRTGNITDTQYF.

This clonotype turned up a few times. The genes are TRBV11-3 and TRBJ1-1; maybe TRBD1 (6 bases). Germline V gene lookup returns CDR1 SGHNT and CDR2 YENEEA. V was trimmed by 6 bases and J by 5 bases, leaving 16 bases between them. The CDR3 runs 14 residues. CDR3: CASSRRGGQTEAFF. The CDR3 DNA is TGTGCCAGCAGTCGCCGGGGGGGGCAAACTGAAGCTTTCTTT.

This clonotype was counted many times. The CDR3 sequence is CSVIPLEQGSGYEQYF. The CDR3 region has the DNA TGCAGTGTTATCCCACTAGAACAGGGTAGCGGGTACGAGCAGTACTTC. The V and J genes are TRBV20-1 and TRBJ2-7; D may be TRBD2 (7 bases). The V gene lost 7 bases and the J gene lost 4 bases, with 26 bases spanning the gap. Germline V CDR1 and CDR2: DFQATT, SNEGSKA (reference sequence). The CDR3 sequence is 16 residues long.

This clonotype was detected many times. This chain joins TRBV5-1 and TRBJ2-7, with 7 bases that match TRBD1. This CDR3 is 15 amino acids long. Looked up from germline, CDR1 is SGHRS and CDR2 is YFSETQ. Trimming at V came to 5 bases and at J to 5 bases, leaving 13 bases not matched to a gene. This chain's CDR3 is CASSLRERGLHEQYF. CDR3 sequence (DNA): TGCGCCAGCAGTTTGAGGGAGAGGGGGCTTCACGAGCAGTACTTC.

In this sample, this clonotype turned up a few times. The V gene is TRBV20-1, the J gene TRBJ2-1; D ambiguous. V lost 3 bases and J lost 8, with 11 bases in between. Looked up from germline, CDR1 is DFQATT and CDR2 is SNEGSKA (reference sequence). CDR3 length equals 12 residues. CDR3: CSASIAGDEQFF. CDR3 bases: TGCAGTGCTAGCATAGCAGGTGATGAGCAGTTCTTC.

This clonotype was observed many times. The V call is TRBV12-3 or TRBV12-4, the J call TRBJ2-6; D is uncertain. The CDR3 contains 15 residues. V lost 5 bases and J 0 bases, leaving 8 bases between the germline ends. The CDR3 region is CASSLTVSGANVLTF. The DNA of the CDR3 is TGTGCCAGCAGTCTTACAGTCTCTGGGGCCAACGTCCTGACTTTC.

This chain links TRBV19 with TRBJ1-3; D ambiguous. The CDR3 extends over 12 amino acids. From germline, CDR1 is LNHDA and CDR2 SQIVND (reference sequence). V gave up 6 bases and J gave up 0 bases, with 3 bases separating them. The CDR3 DNA is TGTGCCAGTAGGATCTCTGGAAACACCATATATTTT. It specifies CASRISGNTIYF.

There are many counts of this clonotype. The gene calls are TRBV2 and TRBJ1-1; D unclear. Trimming shortened V by 6 bases and J by 8 bases, and 13 bases separated the two germline ends. CDR3 size: 12 residues. Germline loops: CDR1 SNHLY, CDR2 FYNNEI. CDR3 residues: CASRVGSREAFF. For the CDR3, the DNA is TGTGCCAGCAGGGTGGGGTCCCGAGAAGCTTTCTTT. The complete variable domain, with remaining parts taken from reference TRBV2 and TRBJ1-1, reads EPEVTQTPSHQVTQMGQEVILRCVPISNHLYFYWYRQILGQKVEFLVSFYNNEISEKSEIFDDQFSVERPDGSNFTLKIRSTKLEDSAMYFCASRVGSREAFFGQGTRLTVV.

This clonotype was detected ten times or more. The chain joins TRBV6-5 to TRBJ1-3; TRBD1 aligns across 9 bases. The CDR3 covers 16 residues. CDR1 MNHEY and CDR2 SVGAGI come from the germline V gene. Trimming removed 4 bases from V and 0 bases from J; junction bases left unmatched: 4. The CDR3 spells CASSWTGVSSGNTIYF. In DNA form, the CDR3 reads TGTGCCAGCAGTTGGACAGGGGTTAGCTCTGGAAACACCATATATTTT.

This clonotype was recorded at least ten times. This chain's CDR3 is CASSLASGADTQYF. The CDR3 bases are TGTGCCAGCAGCTTGGCTTCGGGGGCAGATACGCAGTATTTT. This sequence joins TRBV5-6 and TRBJ2-3; tentative D call: TRBD2 (6 bases). Germline lookup yields CDR1 SGHDT and CDR2 YYEEEE. This CDR3 has 14 residues. V lost 0 bases and J 4 bases, leaving 9 bases between the germline ends.

The gene calls are TRBV19 and TRBJ2-5; TRBD1 aligns across 7 bases. Germline CDR1 reads LNHDA; CDR2 reads SQIVND (reference sequence). J gave up 5 bases and V 4 bases, and 19 bases lay outside the gene matches. The CDR3 consists of 18 residues. This CDR3 is CASSTRTYSTGKRETQYF. The CDR3 DNA is TGTGCCAGTAGTACAAGAACTTACTCGACAGGGAAACGGGAGACCCAGTACTTC.